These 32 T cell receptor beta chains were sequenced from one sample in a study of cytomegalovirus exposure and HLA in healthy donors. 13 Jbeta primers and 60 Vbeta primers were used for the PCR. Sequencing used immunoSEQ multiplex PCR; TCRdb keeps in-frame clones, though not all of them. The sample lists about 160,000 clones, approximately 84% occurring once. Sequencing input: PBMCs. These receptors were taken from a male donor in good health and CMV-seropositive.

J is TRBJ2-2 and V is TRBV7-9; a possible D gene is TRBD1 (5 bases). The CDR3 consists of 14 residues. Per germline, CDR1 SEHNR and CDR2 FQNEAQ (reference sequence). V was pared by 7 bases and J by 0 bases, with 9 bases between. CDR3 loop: CASIRAPNTGELFF. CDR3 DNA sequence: TGTGCCAGCATCAGGGCACCGAACACCGGGGAGCTGTTTTTT.

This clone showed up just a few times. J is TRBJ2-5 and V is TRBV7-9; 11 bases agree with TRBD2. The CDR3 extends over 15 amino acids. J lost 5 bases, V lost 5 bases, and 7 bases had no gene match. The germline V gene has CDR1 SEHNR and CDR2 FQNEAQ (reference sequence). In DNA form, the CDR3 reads TGTGCCAGCAGCCCACGGGCTAGCGGGAGGGAGACCCAGTACTTC. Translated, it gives CASSPRASGRETQYF.

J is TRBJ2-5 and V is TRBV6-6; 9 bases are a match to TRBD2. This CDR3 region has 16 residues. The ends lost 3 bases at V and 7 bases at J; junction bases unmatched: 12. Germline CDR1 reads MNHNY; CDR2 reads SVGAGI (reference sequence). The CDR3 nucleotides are TGTGCCAGCAGTTATCTGGTATTAGCGGGAGAAGGGACCCAGTACTTC. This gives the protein CASSYLVLAGEGTQYF.

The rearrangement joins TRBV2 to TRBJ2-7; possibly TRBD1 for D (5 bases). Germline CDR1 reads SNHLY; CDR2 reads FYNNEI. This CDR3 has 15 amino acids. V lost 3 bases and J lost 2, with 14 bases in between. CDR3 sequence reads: CASSDPAGSTYEQYF. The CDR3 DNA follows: TGTGCCAGCAGTGATCCGGCAGGGTCCACCTACGAGCAGTACTTC.

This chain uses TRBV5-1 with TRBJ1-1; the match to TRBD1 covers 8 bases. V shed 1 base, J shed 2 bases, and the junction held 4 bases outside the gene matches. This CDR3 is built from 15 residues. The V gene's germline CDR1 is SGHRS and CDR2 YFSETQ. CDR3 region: CASSLRTGSNTEAFF. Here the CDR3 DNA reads TGCGCCAGCAGCTTGAGGACAGGGTCTAACACTGAAGCTTTCTTT.

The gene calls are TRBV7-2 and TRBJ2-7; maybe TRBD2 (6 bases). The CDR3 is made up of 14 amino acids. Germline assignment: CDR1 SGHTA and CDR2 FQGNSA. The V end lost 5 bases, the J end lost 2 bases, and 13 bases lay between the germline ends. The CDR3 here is CASSPSGEPYEQYF. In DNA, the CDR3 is TGTGCCAGCAGCCCTTCGGGAGAACCCTACGAGCAGTACTTC.

CDR3 DNA sequence: TGTGCCAGCAGTTCTCAGGGGTACTATGGCTACACCTTC. As protein: CASSSQGYYGYTF. The rearrangement uses TRBV6-5 and TRBJ1-2; D is perhaps TRBD1 (6 bases). V was cut by 4 bases and J by 3 bases, with 9 bases left in between. CDR3 size: 13 residues. Germline V gene sequence: CDR1 MNHEY, CDR2 SVGAGI.

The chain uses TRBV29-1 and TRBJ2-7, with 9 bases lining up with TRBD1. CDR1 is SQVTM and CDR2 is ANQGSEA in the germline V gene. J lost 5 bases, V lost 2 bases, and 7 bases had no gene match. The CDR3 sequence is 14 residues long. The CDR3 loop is CSVEFPGQGHEQYF. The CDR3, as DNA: TGCAGCGTTGAATTCCCGGGACAGGGCCACGAGCAGTACTTC.

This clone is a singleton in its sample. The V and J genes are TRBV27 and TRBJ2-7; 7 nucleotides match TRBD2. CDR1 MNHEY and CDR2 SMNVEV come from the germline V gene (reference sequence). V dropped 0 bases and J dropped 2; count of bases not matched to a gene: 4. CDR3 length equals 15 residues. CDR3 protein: CASSLSAGNTYEQYF. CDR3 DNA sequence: TGTGCCAGCAGTTTATCAGCGGGGAATACCTACGAGCAGTACTTC.

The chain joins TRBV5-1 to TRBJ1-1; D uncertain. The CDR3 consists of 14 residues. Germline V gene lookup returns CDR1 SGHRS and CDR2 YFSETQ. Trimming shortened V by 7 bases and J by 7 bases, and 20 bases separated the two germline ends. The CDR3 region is CASAEGIGVGEAFF. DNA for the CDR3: TGCGCCAGCGCTGAGGGCATTGGGGTCGGTGAAGCTTTCTTT.

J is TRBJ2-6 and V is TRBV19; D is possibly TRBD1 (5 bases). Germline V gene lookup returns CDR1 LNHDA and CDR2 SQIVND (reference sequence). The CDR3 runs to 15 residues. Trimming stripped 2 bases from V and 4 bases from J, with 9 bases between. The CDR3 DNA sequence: TGTGCCAGTAGTATAAGGGGTGCCGGGGCCAACGTCCTGACTTTC. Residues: CASSIRGAGANVLTF.

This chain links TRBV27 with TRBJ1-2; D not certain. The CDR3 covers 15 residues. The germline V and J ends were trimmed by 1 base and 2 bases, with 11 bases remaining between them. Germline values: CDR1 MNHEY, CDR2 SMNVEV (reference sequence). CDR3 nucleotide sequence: TGTGCCAGCAGTTTATTAAAGGCAGGCAACTATGGCTACACCTTC. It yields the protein CASSLLKAGNYGYTF.

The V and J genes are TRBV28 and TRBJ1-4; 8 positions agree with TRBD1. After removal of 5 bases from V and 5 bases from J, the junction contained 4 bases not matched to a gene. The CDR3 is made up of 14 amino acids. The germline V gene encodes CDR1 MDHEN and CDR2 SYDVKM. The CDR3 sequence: CASSPGQVNEKLFF. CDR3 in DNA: TGTGCCAGCAGTCCGGGACAGGTGAATGAAAAACTGTTTTTT.

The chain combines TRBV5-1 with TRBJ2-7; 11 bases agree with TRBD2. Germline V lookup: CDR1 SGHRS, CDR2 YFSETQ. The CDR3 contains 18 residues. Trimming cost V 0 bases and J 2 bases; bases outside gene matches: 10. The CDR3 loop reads CASSLAPGTSGNPYEQYF. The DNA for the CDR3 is TGCGCCAGCAGCTTGGCCCCAGGGACTAGCGGCAACCCCTACGAGCAGTACTTC.

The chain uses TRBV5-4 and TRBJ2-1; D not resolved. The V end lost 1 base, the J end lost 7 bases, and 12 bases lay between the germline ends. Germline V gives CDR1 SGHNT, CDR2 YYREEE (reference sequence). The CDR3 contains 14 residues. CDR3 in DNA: TGTGCCAGCAGCTTGCGAGACTCAAGGAATGAGCAGTTCTTC. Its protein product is CASSLRDSRNEQFF.

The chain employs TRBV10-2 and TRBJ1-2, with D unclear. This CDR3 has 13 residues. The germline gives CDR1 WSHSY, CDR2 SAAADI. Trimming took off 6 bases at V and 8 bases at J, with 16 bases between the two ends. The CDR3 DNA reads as TGCGCCAGCAGCGAGCCGCCGTGGGCGGGCTACACCTTC. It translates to CASSEPPWAGYTF.

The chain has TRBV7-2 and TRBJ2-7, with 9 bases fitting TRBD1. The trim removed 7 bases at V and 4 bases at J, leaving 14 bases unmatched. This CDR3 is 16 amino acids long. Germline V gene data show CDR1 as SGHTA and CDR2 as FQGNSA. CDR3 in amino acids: CASTPPWGQGGYEQYF. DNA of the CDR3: TGTGCCAGCACCCCCCCCTGGGGACAGGGTGGGTACGAGCAGTACTTC.

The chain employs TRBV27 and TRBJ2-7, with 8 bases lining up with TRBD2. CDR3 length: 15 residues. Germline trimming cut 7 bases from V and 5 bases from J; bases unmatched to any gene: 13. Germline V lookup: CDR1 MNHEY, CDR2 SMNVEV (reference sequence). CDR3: CASTREIAGRNEQYF. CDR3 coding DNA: TGTGCCAGCACCCGAGAAATAGCGGGGCGTAACGAGCAGTACTTC.

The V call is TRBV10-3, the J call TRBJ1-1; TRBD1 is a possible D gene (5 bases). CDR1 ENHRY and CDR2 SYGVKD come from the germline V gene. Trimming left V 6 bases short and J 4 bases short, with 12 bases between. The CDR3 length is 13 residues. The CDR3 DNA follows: TGTGCCATCAGGTTGCAAGACAGCACTGAAGCTTTCTTT. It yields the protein CAIRLQDSTEAFF.

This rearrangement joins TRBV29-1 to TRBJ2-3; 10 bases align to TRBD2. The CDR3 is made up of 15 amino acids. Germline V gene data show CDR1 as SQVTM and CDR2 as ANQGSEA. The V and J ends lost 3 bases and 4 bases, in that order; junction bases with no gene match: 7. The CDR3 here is CSVESSGSGADTQYF. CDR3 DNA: TGCAGCGTTGAGTCTAGCGGGAGTGGGGCAGATACGCAGTATTTT.

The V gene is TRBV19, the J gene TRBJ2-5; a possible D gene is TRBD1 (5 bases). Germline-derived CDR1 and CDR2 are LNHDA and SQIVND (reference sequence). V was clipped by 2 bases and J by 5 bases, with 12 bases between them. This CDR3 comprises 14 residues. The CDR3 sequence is CASSIPGLGETQYF. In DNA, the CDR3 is TGTGCCAGTAGTATACCAGGGTTAGGGGAGACCCAGTACTTC.

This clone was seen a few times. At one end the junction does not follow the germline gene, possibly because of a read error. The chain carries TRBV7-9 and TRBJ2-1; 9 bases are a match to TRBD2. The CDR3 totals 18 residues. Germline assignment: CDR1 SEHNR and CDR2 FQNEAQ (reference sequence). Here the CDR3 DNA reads TGTTCCAGCAGCTTACCCCCTCGGCTAGCGGGAAAACACAATGAGCAGTTCTTC. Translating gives CSSSLPPRLAGKHNEQFF.

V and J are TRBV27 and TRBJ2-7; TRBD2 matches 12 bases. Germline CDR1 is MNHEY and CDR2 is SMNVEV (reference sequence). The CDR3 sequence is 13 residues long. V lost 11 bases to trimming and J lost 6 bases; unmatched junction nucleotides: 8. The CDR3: CAVGLAGLLEQYF. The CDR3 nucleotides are TGTGCCGTAGGACTAGCGGGACTCCTCGAGCAGTACTTC.

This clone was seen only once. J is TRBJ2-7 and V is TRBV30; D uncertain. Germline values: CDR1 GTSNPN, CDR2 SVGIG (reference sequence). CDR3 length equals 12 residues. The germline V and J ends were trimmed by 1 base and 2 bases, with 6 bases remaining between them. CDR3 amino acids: CAWSARTYEQYF. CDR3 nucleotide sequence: TGTGCCTGGAGTGCCCGTACCTACGAGCAGTACTTC.

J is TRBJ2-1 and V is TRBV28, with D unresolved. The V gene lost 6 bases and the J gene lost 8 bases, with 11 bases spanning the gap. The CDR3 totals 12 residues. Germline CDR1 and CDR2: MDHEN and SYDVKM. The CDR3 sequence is CASSPSSHEQFF. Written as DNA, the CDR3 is TGTGCCAGCAGCCCCAGTTCCCATGAGCAGTTCTTC.

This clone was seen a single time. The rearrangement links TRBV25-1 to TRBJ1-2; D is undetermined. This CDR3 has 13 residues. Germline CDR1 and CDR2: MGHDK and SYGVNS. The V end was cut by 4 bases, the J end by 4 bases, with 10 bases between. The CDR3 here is CASSGAASYGYTF. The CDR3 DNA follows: TGTGCCAGCAGTGGGGCCGCGAGCTATGGCTACACCTTC.

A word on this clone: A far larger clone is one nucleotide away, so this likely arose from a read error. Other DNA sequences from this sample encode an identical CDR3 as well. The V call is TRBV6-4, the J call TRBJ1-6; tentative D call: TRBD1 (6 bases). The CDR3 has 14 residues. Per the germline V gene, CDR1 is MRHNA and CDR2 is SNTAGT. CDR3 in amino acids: CATSDNRENSPLHF. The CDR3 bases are TGTGCCACCAGTGACAACAGGGAGAATTCACCCCTCCACTTT.

The CDR3 region has the DNA TGTGCCAGCAGCTTTAGCGGAGAGACCCAGTACTTC. Protein product: CASSFSGETQYF. The V gene is TRBV11-2, the J gene TRBJ2-5, with a weak D call TRBD2 (6 bases). CDR3 length equals 12 residues. Germline CDR1 reads SGHAT; CDR2 reads FQNNGV. Trimming shortened V by 3 bases and J by 4 bases, and 6 bases separated the two germline ends.

The CDR3 region has the DNA TGTGCCAGCAGTCGGGACAGGGGGAACACTGAAGCTTTCTTT. Residues: CASSRDRGNTEAFF. V gene TRBV7-3 combines with J gene TRBJ1-1; TRBD1 aligns across 10 bases. J lost 1 base, V lost 6 bases, and 2 bases had no gene match. The length of the CDR3 is 14 residues. In germline, CDR1 is SGHTA, CDR2 FQGTGA.

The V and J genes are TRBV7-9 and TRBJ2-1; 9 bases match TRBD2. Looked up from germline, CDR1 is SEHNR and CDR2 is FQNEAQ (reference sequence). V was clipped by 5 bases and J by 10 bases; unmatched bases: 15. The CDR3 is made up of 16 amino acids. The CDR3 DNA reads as TGTGCCAGCAGCCACCGGGGGGGCGGGAGGGCCGGAGAGCAGTTCTTC. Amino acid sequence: CASSHRGGGRAGEQFF.

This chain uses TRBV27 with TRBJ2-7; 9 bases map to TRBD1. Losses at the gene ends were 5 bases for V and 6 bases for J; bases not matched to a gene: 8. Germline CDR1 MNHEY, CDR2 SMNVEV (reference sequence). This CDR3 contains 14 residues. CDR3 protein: CASSGPGQGIEQYF. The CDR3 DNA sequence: TGTGCCAGCAGTGGGCCGGGACAGGGTATCGAGCAGTACTTC.

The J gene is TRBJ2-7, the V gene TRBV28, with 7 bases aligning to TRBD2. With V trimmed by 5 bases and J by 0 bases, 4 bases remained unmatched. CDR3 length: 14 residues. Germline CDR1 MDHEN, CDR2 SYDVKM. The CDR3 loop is CASSNSGISYEQYF. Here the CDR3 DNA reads TGTGCCAGCAGTAACAGCGGGATCTCCTACGAGCAGTACTTC.